This T cell receptor beta chain was identified in a study of blood T cell repertoires in COVID-19. Study information: The origin of the acute and convalescent COVID-19 samples was the United States, Italy and Spain. T cells, B-cell-depleted T cells, or PBMCs supplied cDNA or gDNA.

The method was immunoSEQ multiplex PCR; TCRdb's version includes in-frame clones alone and lacks a portion of them. The table lists over 150,000 clones, roughly 80% of them singletons. Per germline, CDR1 SGHRS and CDR2 YFSETQ. V was pared by 4 bases and J by 4 bases, with 1 base of the junction left unmatched. The CDR3 is 12 amino acids. The source material was peripheral blood. The J gene is TRBJ1-1, the V gene TRBV5-1; TRBD1 aligns across 7 bases. This sequence originates from a human donor in a cohort sampled during active COVID-19. In nucleotides, the CDR3 is TGCGCCAGCAGCCGGGACAGCACTGAAGCTTTCTTT. The encoded protein is CASSRDSTEAFF.